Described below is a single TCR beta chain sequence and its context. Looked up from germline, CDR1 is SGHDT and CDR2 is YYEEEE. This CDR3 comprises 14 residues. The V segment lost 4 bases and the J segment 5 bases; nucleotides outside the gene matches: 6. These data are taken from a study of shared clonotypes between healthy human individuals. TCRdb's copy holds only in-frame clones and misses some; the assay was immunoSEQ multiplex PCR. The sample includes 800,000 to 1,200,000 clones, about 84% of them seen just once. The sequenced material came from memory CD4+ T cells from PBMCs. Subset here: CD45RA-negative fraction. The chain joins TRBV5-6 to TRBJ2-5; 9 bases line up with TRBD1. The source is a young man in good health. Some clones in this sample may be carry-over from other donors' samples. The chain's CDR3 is CASSDRGVPETQYF. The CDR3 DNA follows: TGTGCCAGCAGCGACAGGGGGGTTCCGGAGACCCAGTACTTC.